A single sample is the source of the 25 T cell receptor beta chains below, sequenced in a study of blood T cell repertoires in COVID-19. Only in-frame clones appear in the TCRdb table, and some are missing; sequencing was by immunoSEQ multiplex PCR. Here the sample spans 200,000 to 250,000 clones, more than 65% being singletons. Material for sequencing was peripheral blood. Source of these receptors: a woman between 40 and 55 years old with active or convalescent COVID-19.

The J gene is TRBJ2-5, the V gene TRBV12-3 or TRBV12-4; 7 bases line up with TRBD1. The CDR3 runs 13 residues. Germline trimming cut 6 bases from V and 2 bases from J; bases unmatched to any gene: 3. CDR3 sequence reads: CASSRTGQETQYF. DNA for the CDR3: TGTGCCAGCAGCCGGACAGGTCAAGAGACCCAGTACTTC.

V and J are TRBV5-1 and TRBJ2-7; 11 positions agree with TRBD1. The CDR3 has 14 amino acids. With 2 bases clipped from V and 7 bases from J, the junction kept 5 bases outside the gene matches. CDR1 and CDR2 from the germline V gene are SGHRS and YFSETQ. CDR3 in DNA: TGCGCCAGCAGCTTCACCGGGACAGGGGGAGAGCAGTACTTC. This translates into CASSFTGTGGEQYF.

This chain connects TRBV28 to TRBJ2-3, with 10 bases aligning to TRBD2. Germline loops: CDR1 MDHEN, CDR2 SYDVKM. The J segment lost 3 bases and the V segment lost 6 bases, leaving 6 bases of the junction unmatched. This CDR3 is built from 15 residues. DNA of the CDR3: TGTGCCAGCAGATCTAGCGGGGGTGGGACAGATACGCAGTATTTT. Its protein product is CASRSSGGGTDTQYF.

The chain joins TRBV28 to TRBJ2-6; no reliable D call. The V gene lost 5 bases and the J gene lost 0 bases, with 11 bases spanning the gap. The germline gives CDR1 MDHEN, CDR2 SYDVKM. The CDR3 runs to 16 residues. For the CDR3, the DNA is TGTGCCAGCAGTCCGCCTAATGGCTCTGGGGCCAACGTCCTGACTTTC. Protein sequence: CASSPPNGSGANVLTF.

The rearrangement links TRBV5-4 to TRBJ1-2; 7 bases align to TRBD1. The CDR3 runs 15 residues. Germline lookup yields CDR1 SGHNT and CDR2 YYREEE (reference sequence). J was trimmed by 4 bases and V by 3 bases; bases with no gene match: 9. Written as DNA, the CDR3 is TGTGCCAGCAGCTCAGAACGAGGGACAGTCTATGGCTACACCTTC. Amino acid sequence: CASSSERGTVYGYTF.

The chain carries TRBV5-1 and TRBJ2-3; 11 nucleotides match TRBD2. J was trimmed by 2 bases and V by 6 bases; bases with no gene match: 8. This CDR3 has 16 amino acids. The germline V gene has CDR1 SGHRS and CDR2 YFSETQ. The CDR3 nucleotides are TGCGCCAGCACCCCGGGACTAGCGGTCTCCACAGATACGCAGTATTTT. Its translation: CASTPGLAVSTDTQYF.

The V and J genes are TRBV7-2 and TRBJ2-3; 9 nucleotides match TRBD2. This CDR3 contains 16 residues. Per the germline V gene, CDR1 is SGHTA and CDR2 is FQGNSA. Germline trimming cut 7 bases from V and 1 base from J; bases unmatched to any gene: 9. CDR3 DNA sequence: TGTGCCAGCACCCCCCGCTTAGCGGGGGGCACAGATACGCAGTATTTT. This translates into CASTPRLAGGTDTQYF.

V gene TRBV11-2 combines with J gene TRBJ1-1; the D is unclear. CDR1 is SGHAT and CDR2 is FQNNGV in the germline V gene. V lost 2 bases and J lost 0, with 10 bases in between. The CDR3 spans 15 residues. The CDR3 nucleotides read TGTGCCAGCAGCTTATTCTCGGAGATGAACACTGAAGCTTTCTTT. This translates into CASSLFSEMNTEAFF. Full variable domain (rest looked up from reference TRBV11-2 and TRBJ1-1): EAGVAQSPRYKIIEKRQSVAFWCNPISGHATLYWYQQILGQGPKLLIQFQNNGVVDDSQLPKDRFSAERLKGVDSTLKIQPAKLEDSAVYLCASSLFSEMNTEAFFGQGTRLTVV.

The chain couples TRBV28 to TRBJ1-1; tentatively, D is TRBD1 (6 bases). CDR3 length equals 15 residues. The V end was cut by 4 bases, the J end by 1 base, with 13 bases between. CDR1 is MDHEN and CDR2 is SYDVKM in the germline V gene. For the CDR3, the DNA is TGTGCCAGCAGTTACGCTCGGACAGCGAACACTGAAGCTTTCTTT. Translation gives CASSYARTANTEAFF. Full variable domain (rest looked up from reference TRBV28 and TRBJ1-1): DVKVTQSSRYLVKRTGEKVFLECVQDMDHENMFWYRQDPGLGLRLIYFSYDVKMKEKGDIPEGYSVSREKKERFSLILESASTNQTSMYLCASSYARTANTEAFFGQGTRLTVV.

The rearrangement uses TRBV6-5 and TRBJ2-7; the D gene is possibly TRBD1 (6 bases). Germline V gene data show CDR1 as MNHEY and CDR2 as SVGAGI. This CDR3 is built from 13 residues. Trimming removed 4 bases from V and 4 bases from J, with 11 bases in between. This chain's CDR3 is CASSSMTGYEQYV. The CDR3 nucleotides are TGTGCCAGCAGTTCCATGACAGGTTACGAGCAGTACGTC.

CDR3 nucleotides: TGTGCCAGCAGCGCAGTGGTAGCGGGGGGAGCAGATACGCAGTATTTT. This translates into CASSAVVAGGADTQYF. The chain combines TRBV9 with TRBJ2-3, with 10 bases that match TRBD2. This CDR3 comprises 16 residues. CDR1 and CDR2 (germline): SGDLS, YYNGEE. V was clipped by 3 bases and J by 4 bases; unmatched bases: 8.

The chain links TRBV5-1 to TRBJ2-5; a possible D gene is TRBD2 (5 bases). The CDR3 is 14 amino acids. Per the germline V gene, CDR1 is SGHRS and CDR2 is YFSETQ. V lost 0 bases and J lost 5, with 11 bases in between. CDR3 region: CASSLGLAYETQYF. CDR3 coding DNA: TGCGCCAGCAGCTTGGGGCTAGCATATGAGACCCAGTACTTC.

This chain links TRBV11-2 with TRBJ2-1; tentative D call: TRBD2 (6 bases). Trimming stripped 4 bases from V and 8 bases from J, with 18 bases between. CDR1 and CDR2 (germline): SGHAT, FQNNGV. The CDR3 has 15 amino acids. The CDR3 DNA is TGTGCCAGCAGCTCCGGAAGTGGACTAATCGATGAGCAGTTCTTC. This encodes CASSSGSGLIDEQFF.

This rearrangement joins TRBV5-1 to TRBJ2-5, with 9 bases fitting TRBD1. V was pared by 3 bases and J by 5 bases, with 8 bases of the junction left unmatched. Germline CDR1 and CDR2: SGHRS and YFSETQ. This CDR3 has 15 residues. CDR3: CASSWLQGARETQYF. The DNA for the CDR3 is TGCGCCAGCAGCTGGTTACAGGGGGCGCGGGAGACCCAGTACTTC.

The CDR3 sequence is CASNGGGHEQFF. CDR3 in DNA: TGTGCCAGCAACGGGGGGGGTCATGAGCAGTTCTTC. The chain links TRBV12-3 or TRBV12-4 to TRBJ2-1, with 8 positions matching TRBD2. Unmatched junction bases numbered 4, after V lost 7 bases and J lost 8 bases. The CDR3 extends over 12 amino acids.

V usage is TRBV30 and J usage is TRBJ2-5; 9 positions agree with TRBD1. The CDR3 is 14 amino acids. Trimming cost V 7 bases and J 5 bases; bases outside gene matches: 11. CDR1 is GTSNPN and CDR2 is SVGIG in the germline V gene (reference sequence). The DNA for the CDR3 is TGTGCCTTTACCTCGACAGGGGGTGGTGAGACCCAGTACTTC. Encoded protein: CAFTSTGGGETQYF.

The chain recombines TRBV7-9 with TRBJ1-4, with 9 bases lining up with TRBD1. V gave up 5 bases and J gave up 6 bases; unmatched junction bases: 7. Looked up from germline, CDR1 is SEHNR and CDR2 is FQNEAQ (reference sequence). The CDR3 covers 15 residues. CDR3 sequence: CASSTRQGEDEKLFF. Written as DNA, the CDR3 is TGTGCCAGCAGCACCCGACAGGGGGAGGATGAAAAACTGTTTTTT.

The J gene is TRBJ1-1, the V gene TRBV27; possibly TRBD1 for D (6 bases). Germline V CDR1 and CDR2: MNHEY, SMNVEV (reference sequence). This CDR3 has 16 amino acids. V shed 4 bases and J shed 1 base, with 16 bases lying between them. The CDR3 protein is CASSSNAGTTNTEAFF. DNA for the CDR3: TGTGCCAGCAGTTCCAACGCCGGGACAACGAACACTGAAGCTTTCTTT.

This rearrangement joins TRBV3-1 (or the pseudogene TRBV3-2) to TRBJ2-7; TRBD2 is a possible D gene (5 bases). V was shortened by 5 bases and J by 1 base, with 9 bases between the two germline ends. The CDR3 runs to 13 residues. Germline V gene sequence: CDR1 LGHDT, CDR2 YNNKEL (reference sequence). The CDR3 here is CASSDGLSYEQYF. Written as DNA, the CDR3 is TGTGCCAGCAGCGACGGACTTTCCTACGAGCAGTACTTC.

This clone has a handful of counts. This rearrangement joins TRBV27 to TRBJ1-5; the D is unclear. The CDR3 loop spans 14 amino acids. Germline assignment: CDR1 MNHEY and CDR2 SMNVEV (reference sequence). V was trimmed by 5 bases and J by 5 bases, leaving 13 bases between them. The CDR3 DNA sequence: TGTGCCAGCAGTCATGGACTTGGCCATCAGCCCCAGCATTTT. It codes for CASSHGLGHQPQHF.

The J gene is TRBJ1-5, the V gene TRBV28; TRBD1 agrees at 8 bases. Germline loops: CDR1 MDHEN, CDR2 SYDVKM. Unmatched junction bases numbered 12, after V lost 5 bases and J lost 6 bases. This CDR3 is built from 16 residues. CDR3 in amino acids: CASSPPSGGVGQPQHF. The CDR3 nucleotides read TGTGCCAGCAGTCCCCCGTCAGGGGGCGTCGGTCAGCCCCAGCATTTT. Together with reference TRBV28 and TRBJ1-5, the CDR3 gives the full variable domain: DVKVTQSSRYLVKRTGEKVFLECVQDMDHENMFWYRQDPGLGLRLIYFSYDVKMKEKGDIPEGYSVSREKKERFSLILESASTNQTSMYLCASSPPSGGVGQPQHFGDGTRLSIL.

This clone has only one observation. The rearrangement links TRBV5-5 to TRBJ1-1; 7 nucleotides align to TRBD1. The CDR3 sequence is 17 residues long. V was clipped by 3 bases and J by 8 bases; unmatched bases: 19. Per the germline V gene, CDR1 is SGHKS and CDR2 is YYEKEE (reference sequence). The CDR3 nucleotides are TGTGCCAGCAGCTCGGGACAGCCACTCGTCGGATATACGGAAGCTTTCTTT. Protein sequence: CASSSGQPLVGYTEAFF.

This sequence joins TRBV10-3 and TRBJ2-7, with 7 bases fitting TRBD1. Unmatched junction bases numbered 6, after V lost 7 bases and J lost 0 bases. The CDR3 consists of 14 residues. Germline values: CDR1 ENHRY, CDR2 SYGVKD. The CDR3 sequence: CAITRNRGSYEQYF. The CDR3 nucleotides read TGTGCCATCACTAGAAACAGGGGCTCCTACGAGCAGTACTTC.

This clone was seen ten or more times. V is TRBV7-7 and J is TRBJ1-6; 8 bases align to TRBD1. After removal of 3 bases from V and 7 bases from J, the junction contained 5 bases not matched to a gene. Germline loops: CDR1 SSHAT, CDR2 FNYEAQ (reference sequence). The CDR3 contains 15 residues. The CDR3 loop reads CASSLDRDGNSPLHF. The CDR3 DNA sequence: TGTGCCAGCAGCTTGGACAGGGATGGGAATTCACCCCTCCACTTT.

The V and J genes are TRBV2 and TRBJ1-6, with TRBD1 as a possible D gene (5 bases). The germline gives CDR1 SNHLY, CDR2 FYNNEI. V lost 6 bases and J lost 1, with 16 bases in between. The CDR3 runs to 17 residues. This CDR3 reads CASSVFGGGSYNSPLHF. CDR3 DNA sequence: TGTGCCAGCAGCGTATTCGGGGGGGGGTCCTATAATTCACCCCTCCACTTT.